Detailed here is one TCR beta chain. As processed by the authors: Cell counts per sample came from amplifying reference gene primers. Clones were read by immunoSEQ multiplex PCR, and TCRdb kept only the in-frame ones, dropping some. V and J calls plus clone size are reproduced from that table; the DNA served to infer D and trimming. The sample has 150,000 to 200,000 clones, about 80% seen once. The CDR3 extends over 14 amino acids. Germline loops: CDR1 KGHDR, CDR2 SFDVKD. Trimming shortened V by 3 bases and J by 5 bases, and 12 bases separated the two germline ends. The entry originates in a study of blood T cell repertoires in COVID-19. Turning to the study itself: There were acute and convalescent COVID-19 samples, and they came from the United States, Italy and Spain.

J is TRBJ2-5 and V is TRBV24-1, with D possibly TRBD1 on 6 matching bases. The clonotype originates from a woman in her 70s with acute or convalescent COVID-19. What was sequenced was peripheral blood. The CDR3 DNA follows: TGTGCCACCAGTGATGACAGGACTTCGGAGACCCAGTACTTC. Translation gives CATSDDRTSETQYF.